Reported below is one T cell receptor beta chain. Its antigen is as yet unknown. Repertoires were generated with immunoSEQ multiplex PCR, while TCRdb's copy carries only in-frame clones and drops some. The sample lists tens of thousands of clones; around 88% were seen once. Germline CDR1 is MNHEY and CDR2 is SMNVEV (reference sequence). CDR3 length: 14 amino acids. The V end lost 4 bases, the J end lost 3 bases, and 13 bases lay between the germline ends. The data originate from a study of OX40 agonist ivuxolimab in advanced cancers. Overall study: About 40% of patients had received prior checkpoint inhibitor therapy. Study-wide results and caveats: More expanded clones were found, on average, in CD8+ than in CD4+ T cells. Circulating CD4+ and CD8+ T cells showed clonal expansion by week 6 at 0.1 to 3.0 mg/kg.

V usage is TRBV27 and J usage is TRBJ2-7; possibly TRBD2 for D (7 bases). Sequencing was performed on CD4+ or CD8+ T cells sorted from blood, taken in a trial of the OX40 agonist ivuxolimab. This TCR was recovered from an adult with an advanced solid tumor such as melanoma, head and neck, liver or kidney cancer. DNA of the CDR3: TGTGCCAGCAGTTGGGGGGGCACTGGCTACGAGCAGTACTTC. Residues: CASSWGGTGYEQYF.